The rows below give T cell receptor beta chains drawn from one sample of a study of blood T cell repertoires in COVID-19. TCRdb's table, derived via immunoSEQ multiplex PCR, lists solely in-frame clones and lacks some. The sample consists of fewer than 300,000 clones, around 79% of them appearing once. The sequenced material came from peripheral blood. The receptors were sampled from a woman of 80 years or more with acute or convalescent COVID-19. Both conserved end residues are part of each CDR3. Fields, in order: clone size, J gene, V gene, D gene, CDR3 DNA, CDR3 protein. The D gene is left open where the match is weak. Clone size is given for some rows only: seen once, a few or many times, or a class if the clone is expanded.

clone_size: -
j_call: TRBJ2-3
v_call: TRBV2
d_call: TRBD1
cdr3_nt: TGTGCCAGCACCAGGGACAGTAGGGGAAGCACAGATACGCAGTATTTT
cdr3_aa: CASTRDSRGSTDTQYF

clone_size: many
j_call: TRBJ1-2
v_call: TRBV6-1
d_call: -
cdr3_nt: TGTGCCAGCAGTGAAGCCCAGGCGGGTCGGTATGGCTACACCTTC
cdr3_aa: CASSEAQAGRYGYTF

clone_size: -
j_call: TRBJ2-7
v_call: TRBV6-2/TRBV6-3
d_call: TRBD1
cdr3_nt: TGTGCCAGCAGTTTGCTCGGGACAGGGACCTACGAGCAGTACTTC
cdr3_aa: CASSLLGTGTYEQYF

clone_size: -
j_call: TRBJ1-5
v_call: TRBV19
d_call: -
cdr3_nt: TGTGCCAGTAAACCTGTCGGGGGACCAAGCAATCAGCCCCAGCATTTT
cdr3_aa: CASKPVGGPSNQPQHF

clone_size: few
j_call: TRBJ1-1
v_call: TRBV3-1/TRBV3-2
d_call: -
cdr3_nt: TGTGCCAGCAGCCAAGATCTCCCCCAATGGCCGAAGAACACTGAAGCTTTCTTT
cdr3_aa: CASSQDLPQWPKNTEAFF

clone_size: -
j_call: TRBJ2-1
v_call: TRBV29-1
d_call: -
cdr3_nt: TGCAGCGTTGCCGGGAGACTGTCCAATGAGCAGTTCTTC
cdr3_aa: CSVAGRLSNEQFF

clone_size: -
j_call: TRBJ1-3
v_call: TRBV21-1
d_call: -
cdr3_nt: TGTGCCAGCAGCAAATCTACCCCGTCAGGGCATGGAAACACCATATATTTT
cdr3_aa: CASSKSTPSGHGNTIYF

clone_size: -
j_call: TRBJ1-2
v_call: TRBV19
d_call: TRBD1
cdr3_nt: TGTGCCAGTATGGGGACAGACTCTAACTATGGCTACACCTTC
cdr3_aa: CASMGTDSNYGYTF

clone_size: -
j_call: TRBJ2-3
v_call: TRBV19
d_call: -
cdr3_nt: TGTGCCACGCGGGACAGACTTCACACAGATACGCAGTATTTT
cdr3_aa: CATRDRLHTDTQYF

clone_size: -
j_call: TRBJ1-1
v_call: TRBV6-1
d_call: -
cdr3_nt: TGTGCCAGCAGTGAACTCGGAGGGAACACTGAAGCTTTCTTT
cdr3_aa: CASSELGGNTEAFF

clone_size: -
j_call: TRBJ2-7
v_call: TRBV5-1
d_call: TRBD2
cdr3_nt: TGCGCCAGCAGCCTCGCGGGAGTTTCGTCCTACGAGCAGTACTTC
cdr3_aa: CASSLAGVSSYEQYF

clone_size: -
j_call: TRBJ2-3
v_call: TRBV18
d_call: TRBD2
cdr3_nt: TGTGCCAGTAGTAGCGGGAGGGCAGATACGCAGTATTTT
cdr3_aa: CASSSGRADTQYF

clone_size: -
j_call: TRBJ1-2
v_call: TRBV6-5
d_call: TRBD1
cdr3_nt: TGTGCCAGCAGGGCCGCAGGGGGTGACTATGGCTACACCTTC
cdr3_aa: CASRAAGGDYGYTF

clone_size: -
j_call: TRBJ2-1
v_call: TRBV6-4
d_call: TRBD2
cdr3_nt: TGTGCCAGCAGTCCGGGACTAGCGGGGGTTTATGAGCAGTTCTTC
cdr3_aa: CASSPGLAGVYEQFF

clone_size: -
j_call: TRBJ1-6
v_call: TRBV5-1
d_call: TRBD1
cdr3_nt: TGCGCCAGCAGCTTGAGGGGGCAAAATTCACCCCTCCACTTT
cdr3_aa: CASSLRGQNSPLHF

clone_size: -
j_call: TRBJ2-7
v_call: TRBV19
d_call: TRBD1
cdr3_nt: TGTGCCAGTAGCGGACAGGGAGGTTATGAGCAGTACTTC
cdr3_aa: CASSGQGGYEQYF

clone_size: -
j_call: TRBJ2-1
v_call: TRBV19
d_call: TRBD1
cdr3_nt: TGTGCCAGTAGTCCGTCGGACAGGTCGTCGAATGAGCAGTTCTTC
cdr3_aa: CASSPSDRSSNEQFF

clone_size: -
j_call: TRBJ2-5
v_call: TRBV13
d_call: -
cdr3_nt: TGTGCCAGCAGCTTAGGCCTGGGGCAGGGACAAGAGACCCAGTACTTC
cdr3_aa: CASSLGLGQGQETQYF

clone_size: -
j_call: TRBJ2-7
v_call: TRBV5-1
d_call: TRBD1
cdr3_nt: TGCGCCAGCAGCTTGGGGGCACAGGGGATCGAGCAGTACTTC
cdr3_aa: CASSLGAQGIEQYF

clone_size: -
j_call: TRBJ2-7
v_call: TRBV19
d_call: TRBD1
cdr3_nt: TGTGCCAGTAGCCCGAACGGACAGGGGTCCTACGAGCAGTACTTC
cdr3_aa: CASSPNGQGSYEQYF

clone_size: -
j_call: TRBJ2-1
v_call: TRBV7-8
d_call: TRBD2
cdr3_nt: TGTGCCAGCAGCGGGACTAGCGGGGGGGCCCGTTACAATGAGCAGTTCTTC
cdr3_aa: CASSGTSGGARYNEQFF

clone_size: -
j_call: TRBJ1-6
v_call: TRBV5-5
d_call: -
cdr3_nt: TGTGCCAGCAGCTTGTATGGGGGGAATTCACCCCTCCACTTT
cdr3_aa: CASSLYGGNSPLHF

clone_size: -
j_call: TRBJ1-4
v_call: TRBV19
d_call: -
cdr3_nt: TGTGCCAGTAGTATATTTTCCCCCAGCCCAGGAAAACTGTTTTTT
cdr3_aa: CASSIFSPSPGKLFF

clone_size: -
j_call: TRBJ1-6
v_call: TRBV3-1/TRBV3-2
d_call: -
cdr3_nt: TGTGCCAGCAGCCAAACGGGACTCTATAATTCACCCCTCCACTTT
cdr3_aa: CASSQTGLYNSPLHF

clone_size: few
j_call: TRBJ1-2
v_call: TRBV6-6
d_call: TRBD1
cdr3_nt: TGTGCCAGCACCAGGACAGGGGCCCGGGACTATGGCTACACCTTC
cdr3_aa: CASTRTGARDYGYTF

clone_size: -
j_call: TRBJ2-2
v_call: TRBV19
d_call: -
cdr3_nt: TGTGCCAGTAACAGTGGCATACCCGGCGGGGAGCTGTTTTTT
cdr3_aa: CASNSGIPGGELFF

clone_size: -
j_call: TRBJ2-7
v_call: TRBV5-1
d_call: -
cdr3_nt: TGCGCCAGCAGCTTGAGGCCAGGGGAAGGCTACGAGCAGTACTTC
cdr3_aa: CASSLRPGEGYEQYF

clone_size: few
j_call: TRBJ2-7
v_call: TRBV6-5
d_call: -
cdr3_nt: TGTGCCAGCAGCCCCGGACTGTCTAAGTACGAGCAGTACTTC
cdr3_aa: CASSPGLSKYEQYF